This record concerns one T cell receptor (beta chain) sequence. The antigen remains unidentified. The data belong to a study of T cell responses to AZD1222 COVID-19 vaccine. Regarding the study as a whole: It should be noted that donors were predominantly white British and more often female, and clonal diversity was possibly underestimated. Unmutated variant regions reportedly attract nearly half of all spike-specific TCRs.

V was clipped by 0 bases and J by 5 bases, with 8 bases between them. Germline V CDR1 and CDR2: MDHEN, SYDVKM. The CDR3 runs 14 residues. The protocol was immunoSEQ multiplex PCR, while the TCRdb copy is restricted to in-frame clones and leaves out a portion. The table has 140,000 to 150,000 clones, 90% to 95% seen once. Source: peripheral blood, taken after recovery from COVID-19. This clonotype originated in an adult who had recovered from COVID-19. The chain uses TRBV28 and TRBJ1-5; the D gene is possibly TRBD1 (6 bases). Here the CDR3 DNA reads TGTGCCAGCAGTTTATGGGACAGAGATCAGCCCCAGCATTTT. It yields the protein CASSLWDRDQPQHF.